The subject of this entry is one T cell receptor (beta chain). The J segment lost 4 bases and the V segment lost 8 bases, leaving 7 bases of the junction unmatched. CDR3 size: 13 residues. Germline CDR1 SEHNR, CDR2 FQNEAQ (reference sequence). Clones were sequenced by immunoSEQ multiplex PCR, and TCRdb holds only the in-frame ones, with some missing. The sample carries over 750,000 clones, around 96% recorded once. The source of the sample is a study of shared clonotypes between healthy human individuals. Naive CD8 isolation took CD45RO-negative cells positively selected for CCR7 and excluded terminally differentiated effector memory CD45RA+ cells.

The specimen was naive CD8+ T cells sorted from blood. This sequence originates from a man younger than 45 in good health. The chain uses TRBV7-9 and TRBJ2-7, with 8 bases fitting TRBD2. This CDR3 reads CASAVSSGYEQYF. The CDR3 DNA reads as TGTGCCAGCGCCGTCTCTAGCGGGTACGAGCAGTACTTC.